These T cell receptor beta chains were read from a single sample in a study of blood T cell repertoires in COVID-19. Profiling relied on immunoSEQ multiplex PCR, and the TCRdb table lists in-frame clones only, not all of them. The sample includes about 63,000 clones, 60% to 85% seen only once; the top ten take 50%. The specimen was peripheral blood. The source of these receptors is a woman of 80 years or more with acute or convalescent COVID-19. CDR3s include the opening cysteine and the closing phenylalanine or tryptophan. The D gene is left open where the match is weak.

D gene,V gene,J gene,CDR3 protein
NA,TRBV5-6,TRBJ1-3,CASSLVGWDTIYF
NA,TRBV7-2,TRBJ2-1,CASSPRLDSSYNEQFF
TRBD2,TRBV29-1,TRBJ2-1,CSASSGRRDREQFF
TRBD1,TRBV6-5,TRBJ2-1,CASRGGTGLKNEQFF
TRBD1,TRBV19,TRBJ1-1,CASSINRGFWDTEAFF
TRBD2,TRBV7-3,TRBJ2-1,CASSLMPSGSTDEQFF
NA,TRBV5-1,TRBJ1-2,CASSLVAGQITHYGYTF
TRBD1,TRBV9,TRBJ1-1,CASSLRGTGVTNTEAFF
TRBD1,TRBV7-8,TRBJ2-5,CASSRGQGAMETQYF
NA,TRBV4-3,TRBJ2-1,CASSPSASPSYNEQFF
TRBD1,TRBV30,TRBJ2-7,CAGDRDRSEQYF
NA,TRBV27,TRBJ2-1,CASSSNYNEQFF
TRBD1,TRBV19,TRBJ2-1,CASSGGQGSSGEQFF